The sequence of this T cell receptor (beta chain) was determined in a study of PD-1 blockade in classical Hodgkin lymphoma. A note on this clone: Its specificity is unknown.

CDR3 length: 15 residues. CDR1 is PRHDT, CDR2 FYEKMQ, per germline (reference sequence). Deletions cut 4 bases from V and 4 bases from J, with 16 bases between. Time point indicated: cycle 4 day 1 (C4D1), after 6 weeks of nivolumab. Every patient relapsed after autologous stem cell transplantation, and brentuximab vedotin exposure varied. Study-level findings and limits: There remain no defined causes for the repertoire differences, which possibly reflect disease activity or prior therapy. Patients with a complete response exhibited baseline diversity comparable to newly diagnosed patients. CD4+ TCR diversity, unlike CD8+, climbed significantly by C4D1.

TCRdb's copy holds only in-frame clones and misses some; the assay was immunoSEQ multiplex PCR. This sample has about 24,000 clones, with 60% to 80% found just once. This sample comprised peripheral blood mononuclear cells (PBMCs), obtained before the fourth cycle of nivolumab. The chain carries TRBV13 and TRBJ2-5; the D call may be TRBD1 or TRBD2 (5 bases each). The TCR originated in a human donor with classical Hodgkin lymphoma. The CDR3, as DNA: TGTGCCAGCAGCTCGGCCGAGGGGTACGGAGAGACCCAGTACTTC. Its protein is CASSSAEGYGETQYF.